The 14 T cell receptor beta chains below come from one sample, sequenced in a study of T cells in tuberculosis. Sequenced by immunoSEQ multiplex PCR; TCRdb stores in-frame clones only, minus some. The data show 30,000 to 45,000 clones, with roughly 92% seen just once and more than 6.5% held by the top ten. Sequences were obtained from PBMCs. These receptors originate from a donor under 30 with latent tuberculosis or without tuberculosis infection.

CDR3 in amino acids: CASSLAGGDGGYTF. Here the CDR3 DNA reads TGTGCCAGCAGCTTGGCAGGGGGCGATGGTGGCTACACCTTC. The chain combines TRBV5-8 with TRBJ1-2, with 8 positions matching TRBD1. V dropped 0 bases and J dropped 7; count of bases not matched to a gene: 5. The CDR3 extends over 14 amino acids. In germline, CDR1 is SGHTS, CDR2 YDEGEE.

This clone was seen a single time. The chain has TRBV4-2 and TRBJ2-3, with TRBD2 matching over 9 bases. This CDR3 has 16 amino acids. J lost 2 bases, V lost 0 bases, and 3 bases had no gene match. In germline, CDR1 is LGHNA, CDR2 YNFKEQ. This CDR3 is CASSQELAGYTDTQYF. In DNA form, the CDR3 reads TGTGCCAGCAGCCAAGAACTAGCGGGTTACACAGATACGCAGTATTTT.

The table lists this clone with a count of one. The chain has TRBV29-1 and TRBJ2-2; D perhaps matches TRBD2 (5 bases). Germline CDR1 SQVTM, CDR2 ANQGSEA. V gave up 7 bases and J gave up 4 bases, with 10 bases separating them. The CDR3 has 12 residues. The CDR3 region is CSGGEGTGELFF. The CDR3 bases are TGCAGCGGGGGAGAGGGCACCGGGGAGCTGTTTTTT.

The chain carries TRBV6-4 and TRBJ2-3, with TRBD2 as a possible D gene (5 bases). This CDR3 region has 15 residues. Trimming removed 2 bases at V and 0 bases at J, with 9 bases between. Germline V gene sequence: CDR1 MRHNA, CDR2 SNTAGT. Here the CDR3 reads CASSDRWTSTDTQYF. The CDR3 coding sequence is TGTGCCAGCAGTGACAGGTGGACTAGCACAGATACGCAGTATTTT.

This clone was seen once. The CDR3 region is CASSQTSGGSYEQYF. CDR3 nucleotides: TGCGCCAGCAGCCAAACTAGCGGTGGGTCCTACGAGCAGTACTTC. V and J are TRBV4-1 and TRBJ2-7; 8 bases agree with TRBD2. CDR3 length: 15 residues. Germline V gene data show CDR1 as MGHRA and CDR2 as YSYEKL. Trimming at V came to 2 bases and at J to 1 base, leaving 4 bases not matched to a gene.

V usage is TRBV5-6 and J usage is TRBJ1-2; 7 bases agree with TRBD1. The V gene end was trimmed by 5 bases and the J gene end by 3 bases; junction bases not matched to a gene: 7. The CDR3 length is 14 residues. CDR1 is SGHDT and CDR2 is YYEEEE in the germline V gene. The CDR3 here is CASRSLTGDYGYTF. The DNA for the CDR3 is TGTGCCAGCAGATCACTTACAGGGGACTATGGCTACACCTTC.

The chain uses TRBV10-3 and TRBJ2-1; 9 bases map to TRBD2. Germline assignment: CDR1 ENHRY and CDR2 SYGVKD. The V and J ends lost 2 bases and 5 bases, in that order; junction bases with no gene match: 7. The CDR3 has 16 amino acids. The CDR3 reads CAISEAGGGADNEQFF. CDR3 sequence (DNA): TGTGCCATCAGTGAGGCGGGGGGGGGCGCGGACAATGAGCAGTTCTTC.

In DNA, the CDR3 is TGCGCCAGCAGCTTACGGCCCGGGACACCCTACAATGAGCAGTTCTTC. This translates into CASSLRPGTPYNEQFF. The genes are TRBV5-1 and TRBJ2-1; tentatively, D is TRBD1 (6 bases). Germline values: CDR1 SGHRS, CDR2 YFSETQ. V was trimmed by 2 bases and J by 2 bases, leaving 14 bases between them. The CDR3 is 16 amino acids.

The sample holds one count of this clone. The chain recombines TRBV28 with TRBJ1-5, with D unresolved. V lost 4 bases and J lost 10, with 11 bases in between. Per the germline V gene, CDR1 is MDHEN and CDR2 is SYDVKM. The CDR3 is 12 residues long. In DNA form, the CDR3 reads TGTGCCAGCAGTTCCCGACTCCTACCCCAGCATTTT. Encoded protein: CASSSRLLPQHF. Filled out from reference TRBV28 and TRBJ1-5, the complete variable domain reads DVKVTQSSRYLVKRTGEKVFLECVQDMDHENMFWYRQDPGLGLRLIYFSYDVKMKEKGDIPEGYSVSREKKERFSLILESASTNQTSMYLCASSSRLLPQHFGDGTRLSIL.

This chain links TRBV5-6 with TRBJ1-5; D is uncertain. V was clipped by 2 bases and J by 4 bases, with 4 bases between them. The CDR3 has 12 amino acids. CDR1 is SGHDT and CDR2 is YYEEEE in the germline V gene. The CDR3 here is CASSFQNQPQHF. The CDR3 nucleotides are TGTGCCAGCAGCTTTCAAAATCAGCCCCAGCATTTT.

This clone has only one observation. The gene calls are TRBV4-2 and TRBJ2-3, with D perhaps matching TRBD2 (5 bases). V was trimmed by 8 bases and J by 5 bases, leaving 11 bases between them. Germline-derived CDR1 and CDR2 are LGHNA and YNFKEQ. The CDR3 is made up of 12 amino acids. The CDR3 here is CASGPGGDTQYF. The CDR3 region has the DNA TGTGCCAGCGGCCCCGGAGGAGATACGCAGTATTTT.

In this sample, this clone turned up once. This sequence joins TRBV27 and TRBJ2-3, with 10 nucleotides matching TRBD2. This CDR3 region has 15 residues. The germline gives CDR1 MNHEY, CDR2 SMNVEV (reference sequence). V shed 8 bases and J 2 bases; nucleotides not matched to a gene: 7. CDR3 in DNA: TGTGCCAGCTTTCCACTAGCGGGGTACACAGATACGCAGTATTTT. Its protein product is CASFPLAGYTDTQYF.

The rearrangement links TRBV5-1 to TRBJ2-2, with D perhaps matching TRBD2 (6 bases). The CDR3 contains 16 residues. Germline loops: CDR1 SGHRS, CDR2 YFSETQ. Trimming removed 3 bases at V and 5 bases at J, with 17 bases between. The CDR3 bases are TGCGCCAGCAGCTCCGAAGTGCAGGGAGGAACCGGGGAGCTGTTTTTT. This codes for CASSSEVQGGTGELFF.

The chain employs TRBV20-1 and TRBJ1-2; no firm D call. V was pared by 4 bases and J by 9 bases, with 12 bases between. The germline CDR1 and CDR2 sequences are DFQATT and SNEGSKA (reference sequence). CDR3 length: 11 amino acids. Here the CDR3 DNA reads TGCAGTGCTACCCGGTCGGGGAGCTACACCTTC. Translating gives CSATRSGSYTF.